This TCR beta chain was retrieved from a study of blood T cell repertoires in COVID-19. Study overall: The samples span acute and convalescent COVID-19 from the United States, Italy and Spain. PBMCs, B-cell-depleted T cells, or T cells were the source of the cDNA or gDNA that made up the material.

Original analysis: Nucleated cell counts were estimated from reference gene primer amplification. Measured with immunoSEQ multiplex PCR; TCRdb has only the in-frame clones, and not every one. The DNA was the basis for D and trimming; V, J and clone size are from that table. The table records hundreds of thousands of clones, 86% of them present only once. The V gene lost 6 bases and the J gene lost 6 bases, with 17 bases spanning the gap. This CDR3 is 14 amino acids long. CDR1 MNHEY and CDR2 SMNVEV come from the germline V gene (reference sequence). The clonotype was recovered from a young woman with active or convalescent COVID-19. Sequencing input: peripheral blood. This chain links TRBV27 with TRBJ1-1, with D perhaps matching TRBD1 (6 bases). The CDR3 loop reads CASRKQGQAPEAFF. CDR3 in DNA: TGTGCCAGCAGAAAACAGGGTCAGGCTCCTGAAGCTTTCTTT.